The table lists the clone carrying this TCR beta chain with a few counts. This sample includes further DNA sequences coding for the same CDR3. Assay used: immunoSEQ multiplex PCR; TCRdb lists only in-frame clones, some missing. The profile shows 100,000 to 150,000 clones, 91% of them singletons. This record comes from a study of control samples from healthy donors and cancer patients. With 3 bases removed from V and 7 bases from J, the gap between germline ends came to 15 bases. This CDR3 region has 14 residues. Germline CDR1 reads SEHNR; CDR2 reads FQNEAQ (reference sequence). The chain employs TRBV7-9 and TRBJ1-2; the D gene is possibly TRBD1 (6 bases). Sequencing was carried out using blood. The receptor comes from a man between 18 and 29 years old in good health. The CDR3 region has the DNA TGTGCCAGCAGCTTTGGAGGGGGGGAAGGTGGCTACACCTTC. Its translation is CASSFGGGEGGYTF.